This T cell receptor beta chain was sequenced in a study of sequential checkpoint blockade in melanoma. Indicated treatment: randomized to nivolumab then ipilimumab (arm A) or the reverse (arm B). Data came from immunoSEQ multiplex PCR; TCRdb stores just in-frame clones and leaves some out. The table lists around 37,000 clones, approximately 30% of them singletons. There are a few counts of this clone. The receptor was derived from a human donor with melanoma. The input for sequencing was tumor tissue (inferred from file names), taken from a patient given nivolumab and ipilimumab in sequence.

This CDR3 reads CASSQISGPLVNHSYEQYF. CDR3 coding DNA: TGTGCCAGCAGCCAGATTAGCGGGCCCTTGGTCAACCACTCCTACGAGCAGTACTTC. J is TRBJ2-7 and V is TRBV7-8, with TRBD2 identical over 7 bases. J gave up 0 bases and V 5 bases, and 19 bases lay outside the gene matches. The CDR3 covers 19 residues. The germline CDR1 and CDR2 sequences are SGHVS and FQNEAQ.